The 23 T cell receptor beta chains below come from one sample, sequenced in a study of blood T cell repertoires in COVID-19. Clones were sequenced by immunoSEQ multiplex PCR, and TCRdb holds only the in-frame ones, with some missing. In the table there are about 140,000 clones, more than 75% of which are singletons. Sequenced input: peripheral blood. Every receptor here comes from a woman of 80 years or more with acute or convalescent COVID-19.

The chain couples TRBV30 to TRBJ1-2; tentatively, D is TRBD1 (6 bases). In germline, CDR1 is GTSNPN, CDR2 SVGIG (reference sequence). The CDR3 is made up of 11 amino acids. Trimming left V 6 bases short and J 4 bases short, with 9 bases between. CDR3 sequence: CACQGTYGYTF. CDR3 nucleotide sequence: TGTGCCTGCCAGGGGACCTATGGCTACACCTTC.

The V call is TRBV5-5, the J call TRBJ1-6; 8 positions match TRBD1. The CDR3 spans 14 residues. The ends lost 3 bases at V and 8 bases at J; junction bases unmatched: 4. The germline V gene has CDR1 SGHKS and CDR2 YYEKEE (reference sequence). CDR3 in amino acids: CASSSQGGDSPLHF. CDR3 in DNA: TGTGCCAGCAGCTCACAGGGGGGGGATTCACCCCTCCACTTT.

This chain uses TRBV2 with TRBJ2-3; D possibly corresponds to TRBD1 (6 bases). V was trimmed by 7 bases and J by 5 bases, leaving 13 bases between them. Germline loops: CDR1 SNHLY, CDR2 FYNNEI. This CDR3 is 13 amino acids long. CDR3 loop: CASTPGDGDTQYF. In DNA form, the CDR3 reads TGTGCCAGCACACCAGGGGATGGAGATACGCAGTATTTT.

The CDR3 DNA is TGTGCCAGCAGCTTAGTCGGGGGGGCGGTCTACGAGCAGTACTTC. It yields the protein CASSLVGGAVYEQYF. J is TRBJ2-7 and V is TRBV7-9; the match to TRBD2 covers 8 bases. Germline V lookup: CDR1 SEHNR, CDR2 FQNEAQ (reference sequence). V was pared by 1 base and J by 3 bases, with 5 bases of the junction left unmatched. The CDR3 is 15 residues long. The full variable domain, with the rest looked up from reference TRBV7-9 and TRBJ2-7, is DTGVSQNPRHKITKRGQNVTFRCDPISEHNRLYWYRQTLGQGPEFLTYFQNEAQLEKSRLLSDRFSAERPKGSFSTLEIQRTEQGDSAMYLCASSLVGGAVYEQYFGPGTRLTVT.

V usage is TRBV7-2 and J usage is TRBJ2-5, with 9 bases identical to TRBD2. The CDR3 is 13 amino acids. In germline, CDR1 is SGHTA, CDR2 FQGNSA. V dropped 1 base and J dropped 10; count of bases not matched to a gene: 4. The CDR3 reads CASSLGGGAGQYF. Here the CDR3 DNA reads TGTGCCAGCAGCTTAGGCGGGGGGGCCGGCCAGTACTTC.

The V gene is TRBV10-3, the J gene TRBJ1-1; 8 bases line up with TRBD1. CDR3 size: 15 residues. The germline V gene encodes CDR1 ENHRY and CDR2 SYGVKD. V trimming: 6 bases; J trimming: 3 bases; junction bases outside the gene matches: 9. The CDR3 nucleotides are TGTGCCATCAGAATCCCAGGGGGCCGGGACACTGAAGCTTTCTTT. Its translation: CAIRIPGGRDTEAFF.

This chain connects TRBV20-1 to TRBJ2-3, with 8 bases lining up with TRBD1. V trimming: 3 bases; J trimming: 3 bases; junction bases outside the gene matches: 8. Germline CDR1 and CDR2: DFQATT and SNEGSKA (reference sequence). This CDR3 has 15 amino acids. The CDR3 is CSASQGADWTDTQYF. CDR3 sequence (DNA): TGCAGTGCTAGTCAGGGGGCGGACTGGACAGATACGCAGTATTTT.

The chain combines TRBV28 with TRBJ2-7; 9 nucleotides align to TRBD1. The CDR3 sequence is 15 residues long. The germline V gene has CDR1 MDHEN and CDR2 SYDVKM. After removal of 4 bases from V and 3 bases from J, the junction contained 7 bases not matched to a gene. Written as DNA, the CDR3 is TGTGCCAGCAGTTCCCCGACAGGGGGGGACTACGAGCAGTACTTC. Its translation: CASSSPTGGDYEQYF.

CDR3 loop: CASSLAGAGETQYF. CDR3 nucleotide sequence: TGTGCCAGCAGCTTAGCAGGGGCGGGGGAGACCCAGTACTTC. This chain joins TRBV7-2 and TRBJ2-5; TRBD2 is a possible D gene (6 bases). Trimming cost V 0 bases and J 5 bases, with 10 bases left between them. The germline gives CDR1 SGHTA, CDR2 FQGNSA. The CDR3 covers 14 residues.

V usage is TRBV9 and J usage is TRBJ1-3; TRBD1 is a possible D gene (6 bases). The germline V and J ends were trimmed by 5 bases and 0 bases, with 12 bases remaining between them. Germline CDR1 is SGDLS and CDR2 is YYNGEE. The CDR3 is 15 amino acids. The CDR3 protein is CASSNGGYSGNTIYF. CDR3 DNA sequence: TGTGCCAGCAGTAATGGGGGCTACTCTGGAAACACCATATATTTT.

The chain is built from TRBV5-4 and TRBJ1-2; 7 positions agree with TRBD1. V trimming: 4 bases; J trimming: 4 bases; junction bases outside the gene matches: 13. There are 16 residues in the CDR3. Germline CDR1 and CDR2: SGHNT and YYREEE (reference sequence). CDR3 protein: CASSVIHDRAGYGYTF. The DNA of the CDR3 is TGTGCCAGCAGCGTAATCCACGACAGGGCAGGCTATGGCTACACCTTC. The variable domain in full, completed from reference TRBV5-4 and TRBJ1-2, reads ETGVTQSPTHLIKTRGQQVTLRCSSQSGHNTVSWYQQALGQGPQFIFQYYREEENGRGNFPPRFSGLQFPNYSSELNVNALELDDSALYLCASSVIHDRAGYGYTFGSGTRLTVV.

The chain is built from TRBV4-1 and TRBJ1-4; D not certain. The germline gives CDR1 MGHRA, CDR2 YSYEKL. V dropped 0 bases and J dropped 8 bases, with 10 bases sitting between them. The CDR3 has 14 residues. CDR3 coding DNA: TGCGCCAGCAGCCAAGAAGAGGTGCAGGAAAAACTGTTTTTT. Its protein is CASSQEEVQEKLFF.

The V call is TRBV27, the J call TRBJ2-5; TRBD2 matches at 7 bases. This CDR3 is 14 amino acids long. V was pared by 4 bases and J by 6 bases, with 8 bases of the junction left unmatched. The germline CDR1 and CDR2 sequences are MNHEY and SMNVEV (reference sequence). CDR3 in DNA: TGTGCCAGCAGTTCTGCCCCGGGGGGAAAGACCCAGTACTTC. This encodes CASSSAPGGKTQYF.

This clone was recorded a few times. V is TRBV9 and J is TRBJ1-3; 10 bases match TRBD1. The CDR3 extends over 18 amino acids. The ends lost 1 base at V and 4 bases at J; junction bases unmatched: 11. Looked up from germline, CDR1 is SGDLS and CDR2 is YYNGEE. Written as DNA, the CDR3 is TGTGCCAGCAGCGTAAACCCTTTAGGGACAGGGGTAGGAAACACCATATATTTT. It specifies CASSVNPLGTGVGNTIYF.

The J gene is TRBJ1-1, the V gene TRBV6-5; the match to TRBD1 covers 7 bases. This CDR3 is built from 12 residues. J gave up 11 bases and V 2 bases, and 5 bases lay outside the gene matches. Germline V lookup: CDR1 MNHEY, CDR2 SVGAGI. The CDR3 DNA is TGTGCCAGCAGTTACAGGGGGCGATGGGCTTTCTTT. Its translation is CASSYRGRWAFF.

The genes are TRBV6-7 and TRBJ1-6; 8 bases agree with TRBD1. TRBV6-7 is designated an ORF whose function remains uncertain. V dropped 0 bases and J dropped 0; count of bases not matched to a gene: 10. The CDR3 has 20 amino acids. CDR3 residues: CASSYSNGTGDNSYNSPLHF. The CDR3 DNA sequence: TGTGCCAGCAGTTACTCGAATGGGACAGGAGATAACTCCTATAATTCACCCCTCCACTTT.

This chain links TRBV5-8 with TRBJ1-2; D perhaps matches TRBD1 (5 bases). CDR3 length: 14 amino acids. Germline CDR1 is SGHTS and CDR2 is YDEGEE. The V gene lost 0 bases and the J gene lost 2 bases, with 8 bases spanning the gap. Here the CDR3 reads CASSLVRGNYGYTF. As DNA, the CDR3 is TGTGCCAGCAGCTTGGTTCGGGGGAACTATGGCTACACCTTC. Variable domain in full (rest from reference TRBV5-8 and TRBJ1-2): EAGVTQSPTHLIKTRGQQATLRCSPISGHTSVYWYQQALGLGLQFLLWYDEGEERNRGNFPPRFSGRQFPNYSSELNVNALELEDSALYLCASSLVRGNYGYTFGSGTRLTVV.

The table lists this clone with a count of one. The chain recombines TRBV27 with TRBJ1-2; D unresolved. The ends were cut back, 3 bases at V and 1 base at J, with 9 bases in the middle. Germline V gives CDR1 MNHEY, CDR2 SMNVEV (reference sequence). The CDR3 covers 14 residues. The CDR3 DNA reads TGTGCCAGCAGTTTTCGCCCAGATAACTATGGCTACACCTTC. The encoded protein is CASSFRPDNYGYTF.

The chain couples TRBV7-9 to TRBJ2-7; 7 bases agree with TRBD1. CDR3 length: 15 residues. The V gene's germline CDR1 is SEHNR and CDR2 FQNEAQ (reference sequence). V lost 0 bases and J lost 4; bases outside the gene matches: 6. The CDR3 DNA sequence: TGTGCCAGCAGCTTAGCGGGGACAGAGTTTTACGAGCAGTACTTC. Translating it yields CASSLAGTEFYEQYF.

This chain uses TRBV28 with TRBJ2-7, with TRBD1 identical over 8 bases. Germline V gene lookup returns CDR1 MDHEN and CDR2 SYDVKM. With 4 bases clipped from V and 3 bases from J, the junction kept 5 bases outside the gene matches. CDR3 length: 14 residues. CDR3 nucleotides: TGTGCCAGCAGTTCCTGGACAGGGAGCTACGAGCAGTACTTC. It translates to CASSSWTGSYEQYF.

J is TRBJ1-3 and V is TRBV5-1; D call uncertain. With 4 bases removed from V and 1 base from J, the gap between germline ends came to 9 bases. This CDR3 is 14 amino acids long. Germline-derived CDR1 and CDR2 are SGHRS and YFSETQ. This CDR3 reads CASSPRGSGNTIYF. The CDR3 DNA reads as TGCGCCAGCAGCCCGAGAGGGTCTGGAAACACCATATATTTT. Filled out from reference TRBV5-1 and TRBJ1-3, the complete variable domain reads KAGVTQTPRYLIKTRGQQVTLSCSPISGHRSVSWYQQTPGQGLQFLFEYFSETQRNKGNFPGRFSGRQFSNSRSEMNVSTLELGDSALYLCASSPRGSGNTIYFGEGSWLTVV.

This chain links TRBV2 with TRBJ2-3; 9 positions match TRBD1. The CDR3 runs to 15 residues. Germline lookup yields CDR1 SNHLY and CDR2 FYNNEI. V lost 6 bases, J lost 0 bases, and 4 bases stayed unmatched. CDR3 DNA sequence: TGTGCCAGCAGACTGGGACAGGGCAGCACAGATACGCAGTATTTT. This gives the protein CASRLGQGSTDTQYF.

Relative to its sample, this clone is medium-sized. The CDR3, as DNA: TGTGCCAGTAGTAGGGCAGGGTTGAATGAGCAGTTCTTC. Its translation is CASSRAGLNEQFF. V gene TRBV19 combines with J gene TRBJ2-1, with D maybe TRBD1 (5 bases). The CDR3 contains 13 residues. V was pared by 4 bases and J by 7 bases, with 11 bases between. Germline V gene sequence: CDR1 LNHDA, CDR2 SQIVND (reference sequence). Full variable domain (remainder filled in from reference TRBV19 and TRBJ2-1): DGGITQSPKYLFRKEGQNVTLSCEQNLNHDAMYWYRQDPGQGLRLIYYSQIVNDFQKGDIAEGYSVSREKKESFPLTVTSAQKNPTAFYLCASSRAGLNEQFFGPGTRLTVL.